This T cell receptor (beta chain) was observed in a study of CD8+CD57+ T cells in acquired aplastic anemia (dated by TCRdb to the late 2010s). With regard to the full study: A mean of about 3.2 ug of DNA, ranging from roughly 0.19 to 27.4 ug, was extracted from sorted CD4+ and CD8+ cells. An average of about 10 million reads for CD4+ cells and 11 million or so reads for CD8+ cells was obtained from healthy donor samples.

The CDR3 measures 14 amino acids from cysteine to phenylalanine. The CDR3 DNA has 42 bases and is translated from base 1. Profiling of TCR beta VDJ combinations and CDR3 sequences used genomic DNA as the template. TCR repertoire sequencing was run on an Illumina HiSeq 2000. The authors' analysis ran thus. Repertoire assessment relied on Simpson's diversity index, CDR3 size and DJ length profiles, and TRBV/TRBJ rearrangement plots. Whichever DNA sequence was most abundant in the deep sequencing data was defined as the immunodominant clone. CDR3 amino acid sequences were checked for sharing between subjects and were compared against published repertoires and the VDJdb database. In-frame beta chains were kept once TCRdb had trimmed the public reads at Q25 with fastp and called clones with MiXCR. Records with the same CDR3 protein are collapsed into one entry carrying the most frequent genes and DNA. It is TCRdb's table, rather than the study itself, that gives the V and J calls and clone size. The sample data list about 400,000 distinct CDR3 sequences, and under 80% of these were observed just once. The ten largest clones capture 4% of the sample.

The study deep-sequenced TCR repertoires of sorted CD4+ and CD8+ blood T cells from severe aplastic anemia patients and healthy subjects. Ficoll-Paque density gradient centrifugation was used to isolate peripheral blood mononuclear cells. Before DNA extraction, CD4+ and CD8+ T cells were sorted by FACS or by magnetic beads. What the research found in general, with its limitations: Around 27 CD8+ CDR3 sequences were found to be shared between patients and controls, but these sequences appeared to be highly expressed in patients and within the immunodominant clones of the patients. CD8+ Simpson's diversity did not differ significantly between patients and healthy controls (P=0.060).

This clonotype appeared a single time. The antigen this receptor binds is unknown. An end of the junction does not agree with germline; a read error may underlie this. Rearrangement joined TRBV12-3 or TRBV12-4 to TRBJ2-1; the D gene identity is not certain. The sequencing sample was made of sorted CD4+, CD8+, or CD8+CD57+ T cells (not recorded which) from PBMCs. The origin of this receptor is a human donor in good health, serving as a control. The DNA sequence follows: TGTGCCAGTAGTTTGGGGAACTCCTACAATGAGCAGTTCTTC. It translates to CASSLGNSYNEQFF.